This T cell receptor beta chain was captured by sequencing in a study of blood T cell repertoires in COVID-19. CDR1 and CDR2 (germline): SNHLY, FYNNEI. The ends were cut back, 6 bases at V and 0 bases at J, with 9 bases in the middle. The CDR3 runs to 14 residues. Assay: immunoSEQ multiplex PCR; the TCRdb copy retains only in-frame clones and omits some. The sample lists 200,000 to 300,000 clones, 81% occurring once. The genes are TRBV2 and TRBJ1-3; D not resolved. Sequenced material: peripheral blood. This clonotype originated in a woman of 80 years or more with acute or convalescent COVID-19. CDR3 nucleotides: TGTGCCAGCAGGGAGGGCCCCTCTGGAAACACCATATATTTT. Its protein is CASREGPSGNTIYF. Full variable domain (outside the CDR3, taken from reference TRBV2 and TRBJ1-3): EPEVTQTPSHQVTQMGQEVILRCVPISNHLYFYWYRQILGQKVEFLVSFYNNEISEKSEIFDDQFSVERPDGSNFTLKIRSTKLEDSAMYFCASREGPSGNTIYFGEGSWLTVV.